These T cell receptor beta chains were read from a single sample in a study of blood T cell repertoires in COVID-19. The data were produced by immunoSEQ multiplex PCR, yet TCRdb's version contains in-frame clones alone and is incomplete. The data show 250,000 to 350,000 clones, with around nine tenths seen just once and under 3% held by the top ten. The sequenced material came from PBMCs or T cells enriched from blood (not recorded which). Source of these receptors: a woman aged 45-65 years who had been exposed to COVID-19. CDR3s include the opening cysteine and the closing phenylalanine or tryptophan. A D gene is named only where the DNA matches it firmly. The listing skips clone size in some rows; elsewhere it reads once, few, many or a size class.

clone size,D gene,V gene,J gene,CDR3 protein,CDR3 DNA
-,TRBD2,TRBV30,TRBJ2-1,CAWSVLAGGFGEQFF,TGTGCCTGGAGTGTACTAGCGGGGGGTTTTGGTGAGCAGTTCTTC
once,TRBD2,TRBV29-1,TRBJ2-3,CSATKAGLLSTDTQYF,TGCAGCGCCACGAAAGCGGGACTGCTTAGCACAGATACGCAGTATTTT
-,TRBD1,TRBV20-1,TRBJ1-2,CSASPGTGAGYTF,TGCAGTGCTAGTCCCGGGACAGGGGCAGGCTACACCTTC
-,-,TRBV24-1,TRBJ2-5,CASRGWVEETQYF,TGTGCCTCACGGGGATGGGTCGAAGAGACCCAGTACTTC
once,-,TRBV5-1,TRBJ2-7,CASSNRERLNEQYF,TGCGCCAGCAGCAACAGGGAGAGGCTCAACGAGCAGTACTTC
-,-,TRBV29-1,TRBJ2-7,CSVDFGRGYEQYF,TGCAGCGTTGATTTCGGCAGGGGCTACGAGCAGTACTTC
-,TRBD2,TRBV27,TRBJ2-2,CASSLAAGLNTGELFF,TGTGCCAGCAGTTTAGCAGCGGGATTAAACACCGGGGAGCTGTTTTTT
-,TRBD2,TRBV5-1,TRBJ2-3,CASSLSLAGPDTQYF,TGCGCCAGCAGCTTGTCGCTAGCGGGGCCAGATACGCAGTATTTT
-,-,TRBV6-6,TRBJ2-2,CASSRDTYRAPTGELFF,TGTGCCAGCAGCCGAGACACATACAGGGCCCCCACCGGGGAGCTGTTTTTT
-,TRBD1,TRBV10-3,TRBJ1-2,CAISPGTGTYGYTF,TGTGCCATCAGCCCGGGGACAGGGACCTATGGCTACACCTTC
-,TRBD1,TRBV18,TRBJ1-1,CASSPGQVAEAFF,TGTGCCAGCTCACCGGGACAGGTGGCTGAAGCTTTCTTT
-,TRBD1,TRBV28,TRBJ1-1,CAGRRAGGNTEAFF,TGTGCGGGCAGGAGGGCAGGGGGAAACACTGAAGCTTTCTTT
once,-,TRBV5-1,TRBJ2-7,CASSLDGGFYEQYF,TGCGCCAGCAGCTTGGATGGCGGATTCTACGAGCAGTACTTC
-,-,TRBV5-1,TRBJ2-6,CASSLDSHSGANVLTF,TGCGCCAGCAGCTTGGATAGCCATTCAGGGGCCAACGTCCTGACTTTC
once,TRBD2,TRBV28,TRBJ2-3,CASSVRGGGTDTQYF,TGTGCCAGCAGTGTACGGGGGGGCGGGACAGATACGCAGTATTTT
few,TRBD1,TRBV15,TRBJ1-5,CATSRQGANQPQHF,TGTGCCACCAGCAGACAGGGGGCCAATCAGCCCCAGCATTTT
-,TRBD2,TRBV2,TRBJ2-3,CASGTGLEVTQYF,TGTGCCAGCGGCACGGGACTAGAAGTTACGCAGTATTTT
-,-,TRBV11-2,TRBJ2-7,CASSSDGGHGSYEQYF,TGTGCCAGCAGCTCGGATGGAGGGCATGGGTCCTACGAGCAGTACTTC
-,-,TRBV7-2,TRBJ2-1,CASSPRAPGISYNEQFF,TGTGCCAGCAGTCCTCGGGCCCCGGGGATCTCCTACAATGAGCAGTTCTTC
-,TRBD1,TRBV7-9,TRBJ1-6,CASSPRQGANSPLHF,TGTGCCAGCAGCCCCCGACAGGGGGCGAATTCACCCCTCCACTTT
-,TRBD1,TRBV2,TRBJ2-7,CASSRDSSYEQYF,TGTGCCAGCAGTCGGGACAGCTCCTACGAGCAGTACTTC
-,TRBD1,TRBV6-5,TRBJ1-2,CASRTGTDGGYTF,TGTGCCAGCAGGACAGGGACGGATGGGGGCTACACCTTC
-,-,TRBV7-2,TRBJ2-7,CASSLQGTAYEQYF,TGTGCCAGCAGCCTCCAGGGAACTGCCTACGAGCAGTACTTC
-,TRBD1,TRBV7-2,TRBJ2-7,CASSLAPLTGKVEQYF,TGTGCCAGCAGCTTAGCACCTCTGACAGGGAAAGTGGAGCAGTACTTC
-,TRBD1,TRBV2,TRBJ1-6,CASSEDRAYNSPLHF,TGTGCCAGCAGCGAGGACAGGGCCTATAATTCACCCCTCCACTTT
-,-,TRBV6-5,TRBJ2-7,CASSYSTAGRGEQYF,TGTGCCAGCAGTTACTCGACGGCAGGGCGGGGCGAGCAGTACTTC
-,TRBD2,TRBV30,TRBJ2-7,CAWSPFGGGAVYEQYF,TGTGCCTGGAGCCCATTCGGCGGGGGGGCGGTATACGAGCAGTACTTC
-,-,TRBV3-1/TRBV3-2,TRBJ2-1,CASSQFGAGAYNEQFF,TGTGCCAGCAGCCAATTTGGGGCAGGGGCCTACAATGAGCAGTTCTTC
-,-,TRBV7-7,TRBJ2-5,CASSLTAGPQETQYF,TGTGCTAGCAGCTTAACTGCAGGCCCTCAGGAGACCCAGTACTTC
-,-,TRBV27,TRBJ2-3,CASSLAIGFTDTQYF,TGTGCCAGCAGTTTAGCCATCGGGTTCACAGATACGCAGTATTTT
-,-,TRBV4-2,TRBJ2-3,CASSQRFTGTDTQYF,TGTGCCAGCAGCCAGAGATTTACGGGGACAGATACGCAGTATTTT
-,TRBD2,TRBV4-1,TRBJ2-5,CASSQDVGGGQETQYF,TGCGCCAGCAGCCAAGATGTGGGGGGGGGCCAAGAGACCCAGTACTTC
once,TRBD2,TRBV12-5,TRBJ2-5,CARGPGSGGAEETQYF,TGTGCTCGTGGGCCAGGGAGCGGGGGGGCTGAAGAGACCCAGTACTTC
once,TRBD2,TRBV10-3,TRBJ2-3,CAISVGQETAPSGGAADTQYF,TGTGCCATCAGTGTGGGACAAGAAACGGCCCCTAGCGGGGGGGCAGCAGATACGCAGTATTTT
once,-,TRBV14,TRBJ1-1,CASSQDKFGTNTEAFF,TGTGCCAGCAGCCAAGATAAATTCGGGACTAACACTGAAGCTTTCTTT
-,TRBD1,TRBV2,TRBJ1-1,CASSTGTGGFGTEAFF,TGTGCCAGCAGTACCGGGACAGGGGGTTTCGGCACTGAAGCTTTCTTT
-,TRBD1,TRBV28,TRBJ1-1,CASSLMAGGVTEAFF,TGTGCCAGCAGTTTAATGGCAGGGGGCGTCACTGAAGCTTTCTTT
-,-,TRBV11-1,TRBJ2-7,CASSSGTPDVYEQYF,TGTGCCAGCAGCTCCGGGACACCAGATGTTTACGAGCAGTACTTC